Presented here are 5 T cell receptor beta chains from one specimen sequenced in a study of post-analysis software for immune sequencing data (dated by TCRdb to the mid-2010s). The time point label, read with the paper, signifies: second blood draw from one MS patient after hematopoietic stem cell transplantation. To prepare the library, PCR was applied. Instrument used: Illumina HiSeq 2500. To reduce PCR and sequencing biases, unique molecular identifiers were incorporated into the TCR beta cDNA libraries. Clones were called with MiXCR by TCRdb after fastp trimmed the public reads at Q25, and only in-frame beta chains were retained. Under each unique CDR3 protein, matching rows form one entry showing the most common genes and DNA. This sample holds roughly 150,000 distinct CDR3 sequences; roughly 35% were observed only once. Under 30% of the sample comes from the top ten. This specimen was blood, taken after autologous hematopoietic stem cell transplantation. The source is a girl aged 10-17 years with multiple sclerosis. Donor details come from another sample of the same person, matched by shared clones.

This clonotype was recorded many times. This chain links TRBV7-2 with TRBJ1-5; no definite D call. Trimming removed 5 bases from V and 4 bases from J, with 9 bases in between. Per the germline V gene, CDR1 is SGHTA and CDR2 is FQGNSA. The CDR3 contains 13 residues. CDR3 nucleotide sequence: TGTGCCAGCAGCGTAATACTTAATCAGCCCCAGCATTTT. Its translation is CASSVILNQPQHF. The variable domain in full, completed from reference TRBV7-2 and TRBJ1-5, reads GAGVSQSPSNKVTEKGKDVELRCDPISGHTALYWYRQSLGQGLEFLIYFQGNSAPDKSGLPSDRFSAERTGGSVSTLTIQRTQQEDSAVYLCASSVILNQPQHFGDGTRLSIL.

The J gene is TRBJ2-3, the V gene TRBV20-1; tentatively, D is TRBD2 (5 bases). CDR1 is DFQATT, CDR2 SNEGSKA, per germline (reference sequence). V shed 7 bases and J shed 4 bases, with 15 bases lying between them. The CDR3 is 13 amino acids. CDR3 amino acids: CSGRGLIADTQYF. As DNA, the CDR3 is TGCAGTGGGCGAGGGCTTATCGCAGATACGCAGTATTTT.

Only a few counts were recorded for this clonotype. V and J are TRBV21-1 and TRBJ1-2; TRBD1 was called by the table and not checked on the DNA. TRBV21-1 constitutes a pseudogene. The CDR3 is 13 residues long. The CDR3 loop reads CASSKKTVYGYTF. The CDR3 DNA reads TGTGCCAGCAGCAAAAAGACAGTTTATGGCTACACCTTC.

This clonotype was seen a handful of times. The chain has TRBV11-1 and TRBJ2-1; the match to TRBD2 covers 7 bases. The V and J ends lost 1 base and 0 bases, in that order; junction bases with no gene match: 6. The germline CDR1 and CDR2 sequences are SGHAT and FQDESV (reference sequence). This CDR3 is built from 17 residues. This chain's CDR3 is CASSLGAGDGSYNEQFF. DNA of the CDR3: TGTGCCAGCAGCTTAGGTGCGGGGGACGGCTCCTACAATGAGCAGTTCTTC.

The V call is TRBV5-1, the J call TRBJ1-2; no clear D gene. Germline V gene sequence: CDR1 SGHRS, CDR2 YFSETQ. The germline V and J ends were trimmed by 5 bases and 0 bases, with 8 bases remaining between them. The CDR3 has 13 residues. CDR3 DNA: TGCGCCAGCAGTCCGACACCTAACTATGGCTACACCTTC. It specifies CASSPTPNYGYTF.